This T cell receptor beta chain was retrieved from a study of T cell responses to AZD1222 COVID-19 vaccine. The CDR3 runs 15 residues. The germline V and J ends were trimmed by 0 bases and 1 base, with 6 bases remaining between them. CDR1 and CDR2 (germline): LNHDA, SQIVND (reference sequence). Profiling relied on immunoSEQ multiplex PCR, and the TCRdb table lists in-frame clones only, not all of them. The sample contains around 120,000 clones, approximately 85% of which appear only once. The clonotype comes from an adult in good health. This specimen consisted of peripheral blood, obtained on day 0 of MenACWY control vaccination. This chain joins TRBV19 and TRBJ2-2; D may be TRBD2 (6 bases). CDR3 in amino acids: CASSIEGGNTGELFF. CDR3 sequence (DNA): TGTGCCAGTAGTATAGAGGGGGGGAACACCGGGGAGCTGTTTTTT.